A selection of T cell receptor beta chains follows, all from one sample in a study of cytomegalovirus exposure and HLA in healthy donors. Using immunoSEQ multiplex PCR, the repertoire was profiled, and TCRdb retains in-frame clones only, with some absent. Among tens of thousands of clones listed, under 95% were seen once. Material for sequencing was PBMCs. The receptor set was obtained from a young man in good health and CMV-seronegative. Each CDR3 is given with its conserved first and last residue. A D gene is named only where the DNA matches it firmly. Rows give clone size only sometimes, using once, few, many, or a class for an expanded clone.

CDR3 protein	CDR3 DNA	J gene	D gene	clone size	V gene
CASSPRGLAGVGSGELFF	TGTGCCAGCAGCCCCAGGGGACTAGCGGGAGTTGGGTCCGGGGAGCTGTTTTTT	TRBJ2-2	TRBD2	once	TRBV7-2
CASSESLTGGTDTQYF	TGTGCCAGCAGTGAATCCCTTACGGGAGGCACAGATACGCAGTATTTT	TRBJ2-3	.	.	TRBV25-1
CASRSHERREAFF	TGTGCCAGCAGAAGTCACGAGAGGCGTGAAGCTTTCTTT	TRBJ1-1	.	.	TRBV28
CASSVEAQNTEAFF	TGTGCCAGCAGCGTAGAAGCCCAGAACACTGAAGCTTTCTTT	TRBJ1-1	.	.	TRBV9
CASSHSGTGDNIQYF	TGTGCCAGCAGCCATTCCGGGACAGGTGACAACATTCAGTACTTC	TRBJ2-4	TRBD1	once	TRBV7-2
CASSPPGDSNTEAFF	TGTGCCAGCAGCCCCCCCGGGGATTCGAACACTGAAGCTTTCTTT	TRBJ1-1	.	few	TRBV28
CASSQTGQHNEKLFF	TGTGCCAGCTCACAAACGGGACAGCATAATGAAAAACTGTTTTTT	TRBJ1-4	TRBD1	once	TRBV18
CASSWNLFAAQETQYF	TGCGCCAGCAGCTGGAACCTCTTTGCAGCGCAGGAGACCCAGTACTTC	TRBJ2-5	.	.	TRBV5-1
CASSLGQGSYNEQFF	TGTGCCAGCAGCTTAGGGCAGGGTAGCTACAATGAGCAGTTCTTC	TRBJ2-1	.	.	TRBV7-6
CASSPAGGRRYEQYF	TGTGCCAGCAGCCCAGCGGGCGGGAGGAGGTACGAGCAGTACTTC	TRBJ2-7	TRBD2	.	TRBV9
CASRWGRGNTGELFF	TGTGCCAGCAGATGGGGGAGGGGGAACACCGGGGAGCTGTTTTTT	TRBJ2-2	TRBD2	.	TRBV7-2
CASSPSGGWDYGYTF	TGTGCCAGCTCACCCTCGGGTGGGTGGGACTATGGCTACACCTTC	TRBJ1-2	.	.	TRBV18
CASSSGQGASGNTIYF	TGCGCCAGCAGCTCGGGACAGGGGGCTTCAGGAAACACCATATATTTT	TRBJ1-3	TRBD1	.	TRBV5-1
CASSFQGLGHEQYF	TGTGCCAGCAGTTTTCAGGGTCTGGGTCACGAGCAGTACTTC	TRBJ2-7	.	.	TRBV28
CASSYSGTKETQYF	TGTGCCAGCAGTTACTCTGGGACTAAAGAGACCCAGTACTTC	TRBJ2-5	TRBD2	once	TRBV6-5
CASSQTGGGGYGYTF	TGTGCCAGCAGCCAGACAGGGGGCGGCGGCTATGGCTACACCTTC	TRBJ1-2	TRBD1	.	TRBV4-2
CASSQDKASSSREQFF	TGCGCCAGCAGCCAAGATAAGGCTAGTTCTTCGCGTGAGCAGTTCTTC	TRBJ2-1	.	.	TRBV4-1
CASSYRVVGTEAFF	TGTGCCAGCAGTTACCGGGTGGTAGGCACTGAAGCTTTCTTT	TRBJ1-1	.	once	TRBV6-5
CATSSPRLPQQQYF	TGTGCCACCAGCAGCCCCAGATTGCCACAGCAGCAGTACTTC	TRBJ2-7	.	.	TRBV15
CSGVLAGGTDTQYF	TGCAGCGGGGTCCTAGCGGGAGGCACAGATACGCAGTATTTT	TRBJ2-3	TRBD2	.	TRBV29-1
CASSLGAGYTEAFF	TGTGCCAGCAGCTTAGGTGCAGGGTACACTGAAGCTTTCTTT	TRBJ1-1	.	.	TRBV7-6
CASSLGTDQETQYF	TGCGCCAGCAGCTTGGGTACGGACCAAGAGACCCAGTACTTC	TRBJ2-5	.	.	TRBV5-1
CASREGQFTYEQYF	TGTGCCAGCAGGGAGGGACAGTTCACCTACGAGCAGTACTTC	TRBJ2-7	.	.	TRBV28
CASSYDLRSPPYEQYF	TGTGCCAGCAGTTATGACTTGAGGTCACCCCCCTACGAGCAGTACTTC	TRBJ2-7	.	.	TRBV7-2
CASSRVIWTDYGYTF	TGTGCCAGCAGCCGGGTTATATGGACAGACTATGGCTACACCTTC	TRBJ1-2	.	.	TRBV4-2
CASGARWSYNEQFF	TGTGCCAGCGGAGCCCGGTGGTCCTACAATGAGCAGTTCTTC	TRBJ2-1	.	once	TRBV6-5
CASSPGQGSMKGYTF	TGTGCCAGCTCACCGGGACAGGGATCTATGAAGGGCTACACCTTC	TRBJ1-2	TRBD1	.	TRBV18
CAWTGQGAADTQYF	TGTGCCTGGACCGGACAGGGAGCCGCAGATACGCAGTATTTT	TRBJ2-3	TRBD1	.	TRBV30
CASTRDRGREKLFF	TGTGCCAGCACCCGGGACAGGGGGCGTGAAAAACTGTTTTTT	TRBJ1-4	TRBD1	.	TRBV6-1
CASSAGLAGETQYF	TGTGCCAGCAGCGCCGGACTAGCGGGAGAGACCCAGTACTTC	TRBJ2-5	TRBD2	.	TRBV7-9
CASSFSGFYGYTF	TGTGCCAGCAGTTTTTCAGGGTTCTATGGCTACACCTTC	TRBJ1-2	.	.	TRBV28
CASRIIAGTSGVHAVSDTQYF	TGTGCCAGCAGGATCATCGCCGGGACTAGCGGGGTACATGCCGTATCAGATACGCAGTATTTT	TRBJ2-3	TRBD2	.	TRBV2